This paragraph covers one T cell receptor (beta chain) sequence. The data derive from a study of blood T cell repertoires in COVID-19. Sequencing used immunoSEQ multiplex PCR; TCRdb keeps in-frame clones, though not all of them. The data contain 150,000 to 200,000 clones, 86% of them singletons. This CDR3 is 16 amino acids long. The V segment lost 2 bases and the J segment 6 bases; nucleotides outside the gene matches: 10. Germline CDR1 SEHNR, CDR2 FQNEAQ (reference sequence). J is TRBJ2-1 and V is TRBV7-9; 7 positions match TRBD2. Sample: PBMCs or T cells enriched from blood (not recorded which). This clonotype originated in a woman aged 40-49 years in a cohort exposed to, infected with or recovered from COVID-19 (not recorded which). Written as DNA, the CDR3 is TGTGCCAGCAGCTTAAGCTCGCGGACTAGGGGCAATGAGCAGTTCTTC. Translated, it gives CASSLSSRTRGNEQFF. Full variable domain (outside the CDR3, taken from reference TRBV7-9 and TRBJ2-1): DTGVSQNPRHKITKRGQNVTFRCDPISEHNRLYWYRQTLGQGPEFLTYFQNEAQLEKSRLLSDRFSAERPKGSFSTLEIQRTEQGDSAMYLCASSLSSRTRGNEQFFGPGTRLTVL.